The TCR beta chain under discussion was sequenced for a study of blood T cell repertoires in COVID-19 (dated by TCRdb to the early 2020s). Study-level background: Samples covering the acute and convalescent phases of COVID-19 were provided by collaborators in the United States, Italy and Spain. The prospective study material was composed of cDNA or gDNA derived from T cells, B-cell-depleted T cells, or PBMCs. Deeply sampled blood TCRbeta repertoires from subjects exposed to, actively infected with, or recovered from COVID-19 were included in the dataset. The repertoires were released in a freely available public database intended as a resource for research on the immune response to SARS-CoV-2. The samples were drawn from two sources: the first 160 participants of the ongoing ImmuneRACE study, and about 1,300 subjects contributed by 6 global collaborators. A de-identified subject ID, COVID-19 status, age in years and sex were almost always included in the sample metadata. HLA class I and class II types, where available, came from metadata supplied by the sample provider rather than from assay-based typing.

Collaborating institutions collected whole blood in K2EDTA tubes following their own protocols. For TCRbeta analysis, collaborators shipped samples as frozen whole blood, isolated PBMCs, or DNA extracted from either of those sample types. TCRbeta CDR3 regions were amplified from genomic DNA by means of the immunoSEQ Assay, a bias-controlled multiplex PCR. Processing in the source paper ran as follows. Within the assay, amplification of reference gene primers was used to estimate how many nucleated cells each sample contained. To quantify the absolute abundance of each unique TCRbeta CDR3 rearrangement, sequence reads were collapsed and filtered. For each sample, productive Simpson clonality was calculated by taking the square root of Simpson's diversity index across productive rearrangements. This is the immuneACCESS table as TCRdb keeps it, with only in-frame sequences that have V and J called. A part of the clones is gone; compared with another copy, unresolved V genes explain less than half, and the rest is unexplained. That table furnishes V, J and clone size, whereas the DNA furnished D and trimming. For this sample the table gives 200,000 to 250,000 clones, of which 70% to 90% were detected only once. The ten largest account for about 0.93% of the sample.

V loses 0 bases, J loses 0 bases, and the germline ends lie 10 bases apart. The CDR3 holds 16 amino acids from the cysteine to the phenylalanine. The sequence is cut down to CDR3 DNA, 48 bases in frame from base 1. Per the germline V gene, SGHRS is the CDR1 and YFSETQ is the CDR2. Notes on this clone: No antigen is known for it. Per-base qualities were not stored, and no clone one base away is much larger.

Paper-wide results and their limitations: Clinical and demographic metadata were provided uncurated, with the amount varying by source and participant.

What was sequenced was peripheral blood. The receptor chain draws on TRBV5-1 and TRBJ2-1; D gene: possibly TRBD2, on 7 matching bases. The receptor was isolated from a man in his forties or fifties with acute or convalescent COVID-19. Read as DNA, the sequence is TGCGCCAGCAGCTTGGACGGGGGGCTCTCCTACAATGAGCAGTTCTTC. Its protein product is CASSLDGGLSYNEQFF.